This TCR beta chain was sequenced for a study of shared clonotypes between healthy human individuals. Concerning this clone: Its antigen remains unknown.

This CDR3 has 13 residues. Germline CDR1 is MNHNY and CDR2 is SVGAGI (reference sequence). The ends were cut back, 6 bases at V and 4 bases at J, with 12 bases in the middle. Study-wide results and limits: Limitation of the genetic and exposure-history diversity represented came from the few donors.

Sequenced by immunoSEQ multiplex PCR; TCRdb stores in-frame clones only, minus some. The table lists roughly 1,000,000 clones, about four fifths of them singletons. The material sequenced was memory CD4+ T cells from PBMCs. Described subset: CD45RA-negative fraction. The genes are TRBV6-6 and TRBJ1-2, with unresolved D. The receptor was isolated from a man between 18 and 29 years old in good health. Some clones in this sample may be carry-over from other donors' samples. CDR3 loop: CASSHLLIYGYTF. DNA of the CDR3: TGTGCCAGCAGCCACCTACTGATCTATGGCTACACCTTC.